The clone carrying this T cell receptor beta chain occurred once. Its antigen is not known. This may come from a read error, since a much larger clone is one base off. Each patient was aged 18 to 65 and had newly diagnosed hyperthyroidism of under 2 months' duration. The data were obtained in a study of T cells in Graves' hyperthyroidism and ophthalmopathy. Researchers amplified the TCR beta CDR3 regions from RNA transcripts. The HTBI primer set served for first-round RT-PCR of the TCR CDR3. TCRdb recomputed calls from the multiplex PCR reads with MiXCR, one row per CDR3 protein. The repertoire holds under 650,000 distinct CDR3 sequences, around 15% seen once, with 3.5% to 4% in the top ten. The germline V gene has CDR1 SEHNR and CDR2 FQNEAQ (reference sequence). The CDR3 has 14 residues. Findings and caveats of the study: The majority of expanded thyroid clonotypes above 0.001 also appeared in blood.

The genes are TRBV7-9 and TRBJ1-5; possible D gene TRBD2, 6 bases. The DNA matches TRBJ2-3 better at its end, which makes the J call doubtful. This receptor was taken from a woman aged 30 to 39 with Graves' hyperthyroidism. Material for sequencing was blood. The CDR3 here is CASSIGGVDQPQYF. CDR3 bases: TGTGCCAGCAGCATCGGAGGGGTGGATCAGCCCCAGTATTTT.